The clone carrying this TCR beta chain was seen many times. Its antigen is currently unknown. These data belong to a study of early T cells in non-severe SARS-CoV-2 infection. Study background: Sequencing used unsorted whole-blood bulk RNA, so chains lack pairing.

Separate cDNA molecules each had unique molecular identifiers attached to them. From the 5' RACE reads, TCRdb called clonotypes with MiXCR, one entry per CDR3 protein. The table has roughly 45,000 distinct CDR3 sequences, 11% seen once; the top ten hold 21%. General study points: Clonotype matching in VDJdb favored anti-spike CD8 responses and did not capture private and CD4 specificities.

The V gene's germline CDR1 is SGHTA and CDR2 FQGNSA. This CDR3 comprises 15 residues. V was clipped by 0 bases and J by 5 bases, with 10 bases between them. The sample taken for sequencing was whole blood. This rearrangement joins TRBV7-2 to TRBJ2-2; D gene unclear. The sequence derives from an adult who was a healthcare worker with PCR-confirmed SARS-CoV-2 infection or an uninfected control (not recorded which). CDR3 residues: CASSLAYSKTGELFF. The CDR3 bases are TGTGCCAGCAGCTTAGCTTACAGTAAAACCGGGGAGCTGTTTTTT.